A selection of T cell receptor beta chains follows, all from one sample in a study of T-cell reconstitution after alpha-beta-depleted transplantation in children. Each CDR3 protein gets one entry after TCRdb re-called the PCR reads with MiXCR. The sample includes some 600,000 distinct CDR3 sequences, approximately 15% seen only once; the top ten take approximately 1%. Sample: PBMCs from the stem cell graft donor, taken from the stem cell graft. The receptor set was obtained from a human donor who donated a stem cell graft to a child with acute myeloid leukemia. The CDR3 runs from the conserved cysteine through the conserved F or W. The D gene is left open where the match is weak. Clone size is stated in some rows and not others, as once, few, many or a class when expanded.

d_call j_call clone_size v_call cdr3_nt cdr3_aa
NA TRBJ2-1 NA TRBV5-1 TGCGCCAGCAGCTTGGAGGGCGGGGGCACCTACAATGAGCAGTTCTTC CASSLEGGGTYNEQFF
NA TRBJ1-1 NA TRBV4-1 TGCGCCAGCAGGGGGGTTAGGGGGAACACTGAAGCTTTCTTT CASRGVRGNTEAFF
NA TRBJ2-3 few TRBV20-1 TGCAGTGCTGGTTGGACTGCCTCTAGCACAGATACGCAGTATTTT CSAGWTASSTDTQYF
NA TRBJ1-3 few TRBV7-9 TGTGCCAGCAGCTTGGGGTCCGGGGGGACCTCTGGAAACACCATATATTTT CASSLGSGGTSGNTIYF
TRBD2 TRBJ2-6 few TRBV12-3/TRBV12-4 TGTGCCAGCATTACGGATAGCGGGCCGACCTCTGGGGCCAACGTCCTGACTTTC CASITDSGPTSGANVLTF
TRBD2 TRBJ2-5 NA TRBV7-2 TGTGCCAGCAGCTTAGCCCTCGGGGGGGCCCATGGGACCCAGTACTTC CASSLALGGAHGTQYF
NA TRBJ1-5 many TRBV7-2 TGTGCCAGCACCCTTCGGGGAGACGGCAATCAGCCCCAGCATTTT CASTLRGDGNQPQHF
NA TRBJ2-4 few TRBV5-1 TGCGCCAGCAGCTTGGTCCCCATAGCCAAAAACATTCAGTACTTC CASSLVPIAKNIQYF
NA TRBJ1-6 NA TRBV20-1 TGCAGTGCTCGGACAGTTTCTAATTCACCCCTCCACTTT CSARTVSNSPLHF
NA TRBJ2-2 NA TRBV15 TGTGCCACCAGCAGAGCAGGGAACACCGGGGAGCTGTTTTTT CATSRAGNTGELFF
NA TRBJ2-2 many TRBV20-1 TGCAGTGCTCCCCGCAGGGTGGCCGGGGAGCTGTTTTTT CSAPRRVAGELFF
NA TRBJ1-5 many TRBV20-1 TGCAGTGCTAGAACGCAGGGCCATCAGCCCCAGCATTTT CSARTQGHQPQHF
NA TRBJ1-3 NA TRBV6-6 TGTGCCAGCACCCCGGAAGGTGGAAACACCATATATTTT CASTPEGGNTIYF
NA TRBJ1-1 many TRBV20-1 TGCAGCGGACCCTATGGGACTGAAGCTTTCTTT CSGPYGTEAFF
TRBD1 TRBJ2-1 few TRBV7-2 TGTGCCAGCAGCCCCATAACAGGGGGCGCCTACAATGAGCAGTTCTTC CASSPITGGAYNEQFF
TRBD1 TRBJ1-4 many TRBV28 TGTGCCAGCGGACAGGGGCTTGAAAAACTGTTTTTT CASGQGLEKLFF
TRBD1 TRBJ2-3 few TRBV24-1 TGTGCCACCAGTGATCCGGGGACAGCAGAGCGACGTGGTACGCAGTATTTT CATSDPGTAERRGTQYF
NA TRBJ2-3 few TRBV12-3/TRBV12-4 TGTGCCAGCAGTTTAATCGGGCCCGGGGATACGCAGTATTTT CASSLIGPGDTQYF
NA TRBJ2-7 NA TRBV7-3 TGTGCCAGCAGCTTAACGCCCGGGCAGGGTGGGCAGTACTTC CASSLTPGQGGQYF
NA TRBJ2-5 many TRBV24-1 TGTGCCACCAGTGAGGGAGAGACCCAGTACTTC CATSEGETQYF
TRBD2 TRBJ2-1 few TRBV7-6 TGTGCCAGCAGTTCCGCTTTTCGGGGGGGCTTCTACAATGAGCAGTTCTTC CASSSAFRGGFYNEQFF
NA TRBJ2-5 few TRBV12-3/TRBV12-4 TGTGCCAGTAGCCGCGCTGGGTCGAGGCAAGAGACCCAGTACTTC CASSRAGSRQETQYF
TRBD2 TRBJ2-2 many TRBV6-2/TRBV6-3 TGTGCAGCGGGGACTAGCGTGAACACCGGGGAGCTGTTTTTT CAAGTSVNTGELFF
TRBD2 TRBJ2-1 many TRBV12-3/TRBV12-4 TGTGCCAGCAGTTTAGCGCCGACTAGCGGGGGCCTTTGGAAGTTCTTC CASSLAPTSGGLWKFF
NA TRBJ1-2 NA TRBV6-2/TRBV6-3 TGTGCCAGCAGTTACCCGGCTCGACAGAACTATGGCTACACCTTC CASSYPARQNYGYTF
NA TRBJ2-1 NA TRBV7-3 TGTGCCAGCAGCTTAAGGGCTGGGGGGGGCCGGTACAATGAGCAGTTCTTC CASSLRAGGGRYNEQFF
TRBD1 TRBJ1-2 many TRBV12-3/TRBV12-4 TGTGCCAGCAGTAACGGGACAGGAGGACACTATGGCTACACCTTC CASSNGTGGHYGYTF
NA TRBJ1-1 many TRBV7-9 TGTGCCAGCAGCCCCTATACTGAAGCTTTCTTT CASSPYTEAFF
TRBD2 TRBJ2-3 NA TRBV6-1 TGTGCCAGCAGGAACAGCGGGGCCACAGATACGCAGTATTTT CASRNSGATDTQYF
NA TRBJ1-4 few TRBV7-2 TGTGCCAGCAGCTTAAATGCGGGGAGAGGCGAAAAACTGTTTTTT CASSLNAGRGEKLFF
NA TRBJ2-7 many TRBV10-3 TGTGCCATCAGTCGGACATCAGACTCCTACGAGCAGTACTTC CAISRTSDSYEQYF
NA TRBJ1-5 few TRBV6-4 TGTGCCAGCAGTGACGAGGTTAATCAGCCCCAGCATTTT CASSDEVNQPQHF
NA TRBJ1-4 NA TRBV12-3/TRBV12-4 TGTGCCAGCAGTTTAGCCCCACAGGAAGAAAAACTGTTTTTT CASSLAPQEEKLFF
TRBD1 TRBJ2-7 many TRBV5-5 TGTGCCAGCAGCCATGGGACAGGGGGCACGAACGAGCAGTACTTC CASSHGTGGTNEQYF
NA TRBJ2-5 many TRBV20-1 TGCAGTGCTAGAGGGGGCGGGGTCCTCCAAGAGACCCAGTACTTC CSARGGGVLQETQYF
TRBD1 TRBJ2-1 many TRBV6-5 TGTGCCAGCAGTTACTTGGGACAGGGGCTGCGTAATGAGCAGTTCTTC CASSYLGQGLRNEQFF
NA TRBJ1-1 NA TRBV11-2 TGTGCCAGCAGCTGGGAATCAGGATCGAACACTGAAGCTTTCTTT CASSWESGSNTEAFF
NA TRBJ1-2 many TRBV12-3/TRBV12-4 TGTGCCAGCAGTTTCGGGGCGAGCTATGGCTACACCTTC CASSFGASYGYTF
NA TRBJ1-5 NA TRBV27 TGTGCCAGCAGTTTAGGGGCAGCATCCCTTCAGCCCCAGCATTTT CASSLGAASLQPQHF
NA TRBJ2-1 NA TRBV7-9 TGTGCCAGCAGCTTAGACACGTACTACAATGAGCAGTTCTTC CASSLDTYYNEQFF
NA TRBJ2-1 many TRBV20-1 TGCAGTGCTAGAGACGAAGGTAATGAGCAGTTCTTC CSARDEGNEQFF
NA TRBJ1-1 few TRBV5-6 TGTGCCAGCAGCGACGACAGCCGCGAAGCTTTCTTT CASSDDSREAFF
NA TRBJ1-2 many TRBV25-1 TGTGCCAGCAGTGAATATTTTGGGGGCGAGGGAGATGGCTACACCTTC CASSEYFGGEGDGYTF
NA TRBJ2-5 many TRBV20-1 TGCAGTGCTAGAGGGACCCGGGAGACCCAGTACTTC CSARGTRETQYF
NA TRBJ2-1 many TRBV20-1 TGCAGTGCTAGTAAGCGGGCCCTAAGCTCCTACAATGAGCAGTTCTTC CSASKRALSSYNEQFF
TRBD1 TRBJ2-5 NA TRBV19 TGTGCCAGTGCCGGGGACAGGGAAGAGACCCAGTACTTC CASAGDREETQYF
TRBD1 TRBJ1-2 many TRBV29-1 TGCAGCGTTGAGTCCGGGACAGACTATGGCTACACCTTC CSVESGTDYGYTF
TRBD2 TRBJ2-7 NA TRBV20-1 TGCAGTGCTAGAATGCGGGGGGTCTCCTACGAGCAGTACTTC CSARMRGVSYEQYF
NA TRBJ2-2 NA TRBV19 TGTGCCAGTACCTCGGATAGGCTTCAAACCGGGGAGCTGTTTTTT CASTSDRLQTGELFF
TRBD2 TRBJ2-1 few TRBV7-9 TGTGCCAGCAGCTTACTCCTAGCGGGGGGCCTTTTGGAGCAGTTCTTC CASSLLLAGGLLEQFF
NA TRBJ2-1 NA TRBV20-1 TGCAGTGCTAGTGCAGGTGACGAGCAGTTCTTC CSASAGDEQFF
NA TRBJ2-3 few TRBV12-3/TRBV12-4 TGTGCCAGCAGTCCGACAGTCGCAGATACGCAGTATTTT CASSPTVADTQYF
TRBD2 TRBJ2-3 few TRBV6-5 TGTGCCAGCAGTTACCCCGGGGGGGGGAGGGACACAGATACGCAGTATTTT CASSYPGGGRDTDTQYF
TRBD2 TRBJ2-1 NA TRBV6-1 TGTGCCAGCAGCCGATCTAGCGGGGGGGCCGATGAGCAGTTCTTC CASSRSSGGADEQFF
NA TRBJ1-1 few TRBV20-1 TGCAGTGCTAGAGATCTTCATAACACTGAAGCTTTCTTT CSARDLHNTEAFF
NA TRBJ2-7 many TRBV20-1 TGCAGTGCTAGAGAGTTTCCAAATCGACTAAATTACGAGCAGTACTTC CSAREFPNRLNYEQYF
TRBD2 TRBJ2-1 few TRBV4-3 TGCGCCAGCAGCCTACGACTAGCGGGGGCCAACAATGAGCAGTTCTTC CASSLRLAGANNEQFF
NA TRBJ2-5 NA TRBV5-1 TGCGCCAGCAGCTGGAACAGGGCGGGGGAGACCCAGTACTTC CASSWNRAGETQYF
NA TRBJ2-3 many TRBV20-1 TGCAGTGCTTCGGGGCTCCCCGACACAGATACGCAGTATTTT CSASGLPDTDTQYF